This paragraph reports one T cell receptor (beta chain). The CDR3 contains 13 residues. Germline V CDR1 and CDR2: SGHRS, YFSETQ. The V gene lost 4 bases and the J gene lost 7 bases, with 11 bases spanning the gap. The data are from a study of OX40 agonist ivuxolimab in advanced cancers. Measured with immunoSEQ multiplex PCR; TCRdb has only the in-frame clones, and not every one. The repertoire has more than 50,000 clones, around 86% of them found once; the top ten carry more than 2.5%. The sample in question was CD4+ or CD8+ T cells sorted from blood, obtained in a trial of the OX40 agonist ivuxolimab. The rearrangement links TRBV5-1 to TRBJ2-2, with a weak D call TRBD2 (7 bases). The origin of this receptor is an adult with an advanced solid tumor such as melanoma, head and neck, liver or kidney cancer. The CDR3 DNA reads TGCGCCAGCAGCGGGGGGGCCGGCGGGGAGCTGTTTTTT. It yields the protein CASSGGAGGELFF.